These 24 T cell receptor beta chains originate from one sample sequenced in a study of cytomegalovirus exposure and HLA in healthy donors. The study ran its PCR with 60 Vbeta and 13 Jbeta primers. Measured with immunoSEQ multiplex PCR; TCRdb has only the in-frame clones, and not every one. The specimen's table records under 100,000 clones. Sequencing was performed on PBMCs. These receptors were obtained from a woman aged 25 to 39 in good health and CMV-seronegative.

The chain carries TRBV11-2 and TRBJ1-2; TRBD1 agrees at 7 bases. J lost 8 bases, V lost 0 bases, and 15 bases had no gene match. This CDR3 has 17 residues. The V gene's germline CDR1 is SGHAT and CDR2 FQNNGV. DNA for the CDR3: TGTGCCAGCAGCTTAGATTTGGCGACAGGGCCTGGAAACGGCTACACCTTC. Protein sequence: CASSLDLATGPGNGYTF.

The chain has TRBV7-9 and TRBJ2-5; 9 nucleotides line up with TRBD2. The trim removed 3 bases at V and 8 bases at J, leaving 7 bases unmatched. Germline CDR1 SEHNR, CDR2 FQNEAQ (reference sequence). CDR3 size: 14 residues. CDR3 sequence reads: CASSFSSGESTQYF. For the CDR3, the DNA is TGTGCCAGCAGCTTTTCTAGCGGGGAGTCCACCCAGTACTTC.

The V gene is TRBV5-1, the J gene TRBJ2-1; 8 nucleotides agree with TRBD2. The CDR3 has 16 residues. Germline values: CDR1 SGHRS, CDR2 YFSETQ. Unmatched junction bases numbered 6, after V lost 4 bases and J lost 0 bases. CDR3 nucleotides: TGCGCCAGCAGCCCCAACCGGGGGGGCTCCTACAATGAGCAGTTCTTC. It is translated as CASSPNRGGSYNEQFF.

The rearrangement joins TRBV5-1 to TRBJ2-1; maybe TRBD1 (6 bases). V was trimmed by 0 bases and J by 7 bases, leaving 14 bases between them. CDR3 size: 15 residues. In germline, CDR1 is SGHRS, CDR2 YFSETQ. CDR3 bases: TGCGCCAGCAGCTTGGGGGCAGGGCAGGGGAATGAGCAGTTCTTC. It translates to CASSLGAGQGNEQFF. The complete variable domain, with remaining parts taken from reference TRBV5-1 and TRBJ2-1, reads KAGVTQTPRYLIKTRGQQVTLSCSPISGHRSVSWYQQTPGQGLQFLFEYFSETQRNKGNFPGRFSGRQFSNSRSEMNVSTLELGDSALYLCASSLGAGQGNEQFFGPGTRLTVL.

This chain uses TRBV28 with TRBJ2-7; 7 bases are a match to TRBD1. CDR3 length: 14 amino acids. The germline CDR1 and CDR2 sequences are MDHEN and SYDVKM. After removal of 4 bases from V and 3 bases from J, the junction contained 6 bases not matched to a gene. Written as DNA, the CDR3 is TGTGCCAGCAGTTCGCCGGGACAGTTCTACGAGCAGTACTTC. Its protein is CASSSPGQFYEQYF.

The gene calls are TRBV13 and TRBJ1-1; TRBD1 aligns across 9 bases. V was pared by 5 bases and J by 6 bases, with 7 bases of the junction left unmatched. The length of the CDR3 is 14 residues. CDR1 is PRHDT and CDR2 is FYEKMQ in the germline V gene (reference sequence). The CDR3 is CASSQPGQGAEAFF. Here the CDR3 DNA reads TGTGCCAGCAGCCAACCGGGACAGGGCGCTGAAGCTTTCTTT.

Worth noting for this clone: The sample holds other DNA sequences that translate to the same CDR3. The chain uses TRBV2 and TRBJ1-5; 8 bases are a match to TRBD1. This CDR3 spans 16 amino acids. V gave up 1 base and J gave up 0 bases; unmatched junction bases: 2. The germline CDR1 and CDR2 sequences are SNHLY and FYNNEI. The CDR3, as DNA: TGTGCCAGCAGTGAAGGGGACAGGTATAGCAATCAGCCCCAGCATTTT. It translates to CASSEGDRYSNQPQHF. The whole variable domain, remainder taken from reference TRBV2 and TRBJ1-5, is EPEVTQTPSHQVTQMGQEVILRCVPISNHLYFYWYRQILGQKVEFLVSFYNNEISEKSEIFDDQFSVERPDGSNFTLKIRSTKLEDSAMYFCASSEGDRYSNQPQHFGDGTRLSIL.

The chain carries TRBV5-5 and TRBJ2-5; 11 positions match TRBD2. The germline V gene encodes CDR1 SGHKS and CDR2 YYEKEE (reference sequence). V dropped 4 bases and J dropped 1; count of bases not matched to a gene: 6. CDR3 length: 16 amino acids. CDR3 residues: CASSPGGLAVQETQYF. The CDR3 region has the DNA TGTGCCAGCAGCCCTGGGGGACTAGCGGTCCAAGAGACCCAGTACTTC.

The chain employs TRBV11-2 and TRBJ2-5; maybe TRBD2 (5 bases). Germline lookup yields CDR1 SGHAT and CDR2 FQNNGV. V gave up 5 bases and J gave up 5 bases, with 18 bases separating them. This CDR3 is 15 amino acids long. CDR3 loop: CASSTQGLPTETQYF. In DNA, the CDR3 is TGTGCCAGCAGCACCCAAGGACTCCCGACGGAGACCCAGTACTTC.

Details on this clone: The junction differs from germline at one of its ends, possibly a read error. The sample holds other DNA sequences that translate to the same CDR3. The DNA for the CDR3 is TGCGCCAGCAGTTTTACGGGTTTCTCCTACGAGCAGTACTTC. Its translation is CASSFTGFSYEQYF. This chain uses TRBV28 with TRBJ2-7; D is uncertain. The CDR3 extends over 14 amino acids. Per germline, CDR1 MDHEN and CDR2 SYDVKM. The full variable domain, completed using reference TRBV28 and TRBJ2-7, is DVKVTQSSRYLVKRTGEKVFLECVQDMDHENMFWYRQDPGLGLRLIYFSYDVKMKEKGDIPEGYSVSREKKERFSLILESASTNQTSMYLCASSFTGFSYEQYFGPGTRLTVT.

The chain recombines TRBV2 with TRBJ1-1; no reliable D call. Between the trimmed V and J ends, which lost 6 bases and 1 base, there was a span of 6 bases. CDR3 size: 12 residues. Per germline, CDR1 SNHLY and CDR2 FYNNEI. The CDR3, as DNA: TGTGCCAGCAGGATAGAGAACACTGAAGCTTTCTTT. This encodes CASRIENTEAFF.

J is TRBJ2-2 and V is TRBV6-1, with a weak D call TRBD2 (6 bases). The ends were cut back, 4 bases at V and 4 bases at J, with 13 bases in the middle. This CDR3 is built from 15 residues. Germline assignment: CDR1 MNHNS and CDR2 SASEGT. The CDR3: CASSVEGLGTGELFF. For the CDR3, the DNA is TGTGCCAGCAGTGTGGAGGGTTTGGGCACCGGGGAGCTGTTTTTT.

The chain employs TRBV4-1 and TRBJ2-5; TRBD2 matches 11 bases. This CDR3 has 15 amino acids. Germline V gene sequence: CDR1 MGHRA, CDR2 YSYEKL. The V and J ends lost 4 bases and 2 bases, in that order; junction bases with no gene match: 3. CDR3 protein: CASSLGTSGQETQYF. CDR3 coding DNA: TGCGCCAGCAGCCTCGGGACTAGCGGTCAAGAGACCCAGTACTTC.

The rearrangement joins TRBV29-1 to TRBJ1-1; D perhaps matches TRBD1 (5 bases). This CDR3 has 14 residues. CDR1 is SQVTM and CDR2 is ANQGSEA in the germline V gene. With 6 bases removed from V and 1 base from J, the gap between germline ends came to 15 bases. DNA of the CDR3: TGCAGCGTGGTGCCCTTAGGGGAGAACACTGAAGCTTTCTTT. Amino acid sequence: CSVVPLGENTEAFF.

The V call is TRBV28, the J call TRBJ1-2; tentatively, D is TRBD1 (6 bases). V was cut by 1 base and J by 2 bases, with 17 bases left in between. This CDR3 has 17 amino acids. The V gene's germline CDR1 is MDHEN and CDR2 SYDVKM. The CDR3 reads CASSLFVGTITNYGYTF. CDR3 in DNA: TGTGCCAGCAGTTTATTTGTCGGGACAATAACCAACTATGGCTACACCTTC.

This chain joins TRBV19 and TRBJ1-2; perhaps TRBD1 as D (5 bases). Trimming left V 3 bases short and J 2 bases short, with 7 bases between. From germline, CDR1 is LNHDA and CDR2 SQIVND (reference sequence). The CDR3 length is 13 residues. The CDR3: CASSMGGNYGYTF. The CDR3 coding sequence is TGTGCCAGTAGTATGGGGGGGAACTATGGCTACACCTTC.

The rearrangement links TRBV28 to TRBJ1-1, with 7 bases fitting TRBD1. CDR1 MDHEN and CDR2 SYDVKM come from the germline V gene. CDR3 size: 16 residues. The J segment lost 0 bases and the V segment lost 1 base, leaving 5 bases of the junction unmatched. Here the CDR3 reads CASSLFQGGLNTEAFF. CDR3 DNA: TGTGCCAGCAGTTTATTCCAGGGGGGATTGAACACTGAAGCTTTCTTT.

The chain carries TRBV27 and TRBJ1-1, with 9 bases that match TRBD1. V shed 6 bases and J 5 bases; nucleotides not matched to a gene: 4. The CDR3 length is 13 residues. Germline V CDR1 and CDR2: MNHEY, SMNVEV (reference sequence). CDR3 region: CASSRQGGTEAFF. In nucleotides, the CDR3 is TGTGCCAGCAGCCGACAGGGGGGGACTGAAGCTTTCTTT.

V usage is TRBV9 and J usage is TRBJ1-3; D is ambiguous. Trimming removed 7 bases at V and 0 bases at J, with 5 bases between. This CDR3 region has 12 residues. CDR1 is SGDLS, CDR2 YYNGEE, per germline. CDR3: CASGSSGNTIYF. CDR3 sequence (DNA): TGTGCCAGCGGGAGCTCTGGAAACACCATATATTTT.

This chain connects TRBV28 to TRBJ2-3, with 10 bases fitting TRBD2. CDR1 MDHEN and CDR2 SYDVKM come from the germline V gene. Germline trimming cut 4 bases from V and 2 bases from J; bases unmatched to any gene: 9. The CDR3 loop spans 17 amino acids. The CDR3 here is CASSSPSSGGITDTQYF. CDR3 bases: TGTGCCAGCAGTTCCCCTTCTAGCGGGGGAATCACAGATACGCAGTATTTT.

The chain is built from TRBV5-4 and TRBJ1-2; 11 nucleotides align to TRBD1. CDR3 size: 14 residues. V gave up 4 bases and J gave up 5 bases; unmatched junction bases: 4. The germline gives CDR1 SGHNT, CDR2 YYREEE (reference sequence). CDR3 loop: CASSPGTGGYGYTF. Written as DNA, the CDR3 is TGTGCCAGCAGCCCCGGGACAGGGGGATATGGCTACACCTTC.

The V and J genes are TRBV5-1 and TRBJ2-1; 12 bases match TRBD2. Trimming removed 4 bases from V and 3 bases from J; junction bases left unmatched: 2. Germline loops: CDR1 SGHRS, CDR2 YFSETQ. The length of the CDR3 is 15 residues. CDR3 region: CASSLTSGSYNEQFF. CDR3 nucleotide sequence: TGCGCCAGCAGCCTGACTAGCGGGAGCTACAATGAGCAGTTCTTC.

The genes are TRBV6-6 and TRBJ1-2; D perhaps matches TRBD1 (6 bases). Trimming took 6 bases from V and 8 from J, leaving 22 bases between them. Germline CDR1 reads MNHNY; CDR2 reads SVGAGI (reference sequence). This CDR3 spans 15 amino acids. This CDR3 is CASRYDGQLGTGYTF. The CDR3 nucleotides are TGTGCCAGCAGGTACGATGGACAGTTGGGAACGGGCTACACCTTC.

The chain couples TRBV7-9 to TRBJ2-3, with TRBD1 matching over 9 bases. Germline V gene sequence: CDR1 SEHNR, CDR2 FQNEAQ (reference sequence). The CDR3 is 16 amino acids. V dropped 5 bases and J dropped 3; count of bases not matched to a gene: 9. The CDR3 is CASSHPGQGWTDTQYF. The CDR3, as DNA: TGTGCCAGCAGCCACCCGGGACAGGGCTGGACAGATACGCAGTATTTT.